This T cell receptor beta chain was sequenced for a study of blood T cell repertoires in COVID-19. As for the study in general: Some COVID-19 samples were acute and others convalescent; all came from the United States, Italy and Spain. T cells, B-cell-depleted T cells, or PBMCs provided the cDNA or gDNA that served as material.

The CDR3 runs 17 residues. Authors' processing steps: It was from reference gene primer amplification that nucleated cell counts were estimated. Profiled with immunoSEQ multiplex PCR; TCRdb holds only in-frame clones, not every one. Clonal size and the V and J genes are those of that table, whereas D and trimming came from the DNA. Among 95,000 to 150,000 clones, approximately 80% were seen once, and the ten largest hold about an eighth. This rearrangement joins TRBV21-1 to TRBJ1-5; the table's D call, TRBD1, has no DNA check behind it. TRBV21-1 is assigned pseudogene status. The source is a human donor in a cohort sampled during active COVID-19. The sequenced material came from peripheral blood. In nucleotides, the CDR3 is TGTGCCAGCAGAAGACTGGGACAGAGCTATAGCAATCAGCCCCAGCATTTT. This encodes CASRRLGQSYSNQPQHF.